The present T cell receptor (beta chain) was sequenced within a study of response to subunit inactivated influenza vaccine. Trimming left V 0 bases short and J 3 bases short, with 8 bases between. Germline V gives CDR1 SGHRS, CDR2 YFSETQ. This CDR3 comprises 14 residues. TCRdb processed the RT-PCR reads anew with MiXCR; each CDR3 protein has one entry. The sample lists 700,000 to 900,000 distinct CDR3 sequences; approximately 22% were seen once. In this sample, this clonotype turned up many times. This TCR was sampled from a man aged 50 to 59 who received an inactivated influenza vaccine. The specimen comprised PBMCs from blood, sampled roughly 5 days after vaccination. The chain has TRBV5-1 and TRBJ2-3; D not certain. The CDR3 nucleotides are TGCGCCAGCAGCTTGGAAGGGTGGACAGATACGCAGTATTTT. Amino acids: CASSLEGWTDTQYF.